Below, 26 T cell receptor beta chains from the same sample are listed, as sequenced in a study of OX40 agonist ivuxolimab in advanced cancers. Assay used: immunoSEQ multiplex PCR; TCRdb lists only in-frame clones, some missing. The sample shows 75,000 to 90,000 clones, about 89% of them seen only once. The starting material was CD4+ or CD8+ T cells sorted from blood, obtained in a trial of the OX40 agonist ivuxolimab. Receptors were obtained from an adult with an advanced solid tumor such as melanoma, head and neck, liver or kidney cancer.

The V gene is TRBV4-1, the J gene TRBJ1-2, with D perhaps matching TRBD1 (5 bases). The V gene's germline CDR1 is MGHRA and CDR2 YSYEKL. This CDR3 is 15 amino acids long. Trimming left V 6 bases short and J 5 bases short, with 19 bases between. The CDR3, as DNA: TGCGCCAGCAGTCCTTTTGCGTCAGGGCGTTATGGCTACACCTTC. It encodes CASSPFASGRYGYTF.

The chain recombines TRBV5-1 with TRBJ2-5; TRBD1 aligns across 7 bases. Germline V lookup: CDR1 SGHRS, CDR2 YFSETQ. The CDR3 loop spans 15 amino acids. With 6 bases clipped from V and 2 bases from J, the junction kept 10 bases outside the gene matches. The CDR3 protein is CASMAYGQVQETQYF. In nucleotides, the CDR3 is TGCGCCAGCATGGCCTATGGACAGGTACAAGAGACCCAGTACTTC. Full variable domain (rest looked up from reference TRBV5-1 and TRBJ2-5): KAGVTQTPRYLIKTRGQQVTLSCSPISGHRSVSWYQQTPGQGLQFLFEYFSETQRNKGNFPGRFSGRQFSNSRSEMNVSTLELGDSALYLCASMAYGQVQETQYFGPGTRLLVL.

The chain combines TRBV15 with TRBJ2-7; the match to TRBD1 covers 9 bases. Germline V gene lookup returns CDR1 LNHNV and CDR2 YYDKDF (reference sequence). The CDR3 is made up of 14 amino acids. Trimming at V came to 0 bases and at J to 6 bases, leaving 3 bases not matched to a gene. CDR3: CATSRDRGQGEQYF. CDR3 in DNA: TGTGCCACCAGCAGAGACAGGGGACAGGGCGAGCAGTACTTC.

The chain combines TRBV7-2 with TRBJ2-7; 9 positions agree with TRBD1. The V segment lost 5 bases and the J segment 1 base; nucleotides outside the gene matches: 6. CDR3 length: 15 residues. CDR1 SGHTA and CDR2 FQGNSA come from the germline V gene. CDR3 DNA sequence: TGTGCCAGCAGCGCCGGGACAGGGTATTCCTACGAGCAGTACTTC. It is translated as CASSAGTGYSYEQYF.

The rearrangement joins TRBV27 to TRBJ1-2, with D perhaps TRBD1 (5 bases). Trimming shortened V by 6 bases and J by 8 bases, and 13 bases separated the two germline ends. Germline V gene lookup returns CDR1 MNHEY and CDR2 SMNVEV (reference sequence). The CDR3 is made up of 12 amino acids. CDR3 DNA: TGTGCCAGCAGAAGGGAAGGGGTCGGCTACACCTTC. It specifies CASRREGVGYTF.

The CDR3 protein is CASSEYRTLTYEQYF. CDR3 sequence (DNA): TGTGCCAGCAGCGAATATAGGACGCTCACCTACGAGCAGTACTTC. This chain joins TRBV11-2 and TRBJ2-7; D gene unclear. The CDR3 is made up of 15 amino acids. CDR1 is SGHAT, CDR2 FQNNGV, per germline. V lost 5 bases and J 2 bases, leaving 16 bases between the germline ends.

The chain employs TRBV28 and TRBJ2-1; D is perhaps TRBD1 (6 bases). The CDR3 runs 14 residues. V gave up 5 bases and J gave up 0 bases, with 8 bases separating them. The germline gives CDR1 MDHEN, CDR2 SYDVKM. For the CDR3, the DNA is TGTGCCAGCAGTGACAGGAGCTCCTACAATGAGCAGTTCTTC. Its translation is CASSDRSSYNEQFF.

The CDR3, as DNA: TGTGCCAGCAGTTTAGGACAGACCTACGAGCAGTACTTC. Translation gives CASSLGQTYEQYF. The chain combines TRBV6-6 with TRBJ2-7; D is perhaps TRBD1 (6 bases). This CDR3 comprises 13 residues. Trimming took off 4 bases at V and 2 bases at J, with 9 bases between the two ends. CDR1 MNHNY and CDR2 SVGAGI come from the germline V gene (reference sequence).

The chain recombines TRBV27 with TRBJ2-1; 7 bases are shared with TRBD2. CDR3 size: 13 residues. The V gene's germline CDR1 is MNHEY and CDR2 SMNVEV (reference sequence). V was clipped by 2 bases and J by 7 bases; unmatched bases: 2. The CDR3 is CASSLLAANEQFF. The CDR3 DNA reads as TGTGCCAGCAGTTTACTAGCGGCTAATGAGCAGTTCTTC.

The V and J genes are TRBV7-8 and TRBJ2-3; TRBD2 matches at 9 bases. Germline V gives CDR1 SGHVS, CDR2 FQNEAQ. The CDR3 extends over 16 amino acids. J lost 2 bases, V lost 7 bases, and 10 bases had no gene match. Here the CDR3 reads CASTPFSGGLTDTQYF. CDR3 nucleotide sequence: TGTGCCAGCACCCCGTTCAGCGGGGGGCTCACAGATACGCAGTATTTT.

The CDR3 coding sequence is TGTGCCAGCAGTTTAGAGGGGTTCGGGGGAATGGAGACCCAGTACTTC. Translation gives CASSLEGFGGMETQYF. V is TRBV27 and J is TRBJ2-5; TRBD2 is a possible D gene (6 bases). Looked up from germline, CDR1 is MNHEY and CDR2 is SMNVEV (reference sequence). V shed 2 bases and J shed 5 bases, with 18 bases lying between them. CDR3 length: 16 amino acids.

This rearrangement joins TRBV6-6 to TRBJ1-5; D perhaps matches TRBD1 (6 bases). Between the trimmed V and J ends, which lost 7 bases and 5 bases, there was a span of 12 bases. Germline V gene lookup returns CDR1 MNHNY and CDR2 SVGAGI (reference sequence). CDR3 length: 13 residues. In nucleotides, the CDR3 is TGTGCCAGCATTGAGGGGGACGATCAGCCCCAGCATTTT. Protein product: CASIEGDDQPQHF.

The V call is TRBV5-1, the J call TRBJ2-2; TRBD2 matches 8 bases. With V trimmed by 4 bases and J by 6 bases, 11 bases remained unmatched. This CDR3 has 16 residues. The germline V gene encodes CDR1 SGHRS and CDR2 YFSETQ. The CDR3 protein is CASSPPGLAGAGELFF. The CDR3 DNA is TGCGCCAGCAGCCCACCGGGGCTAGCGGGTGCCGGGGAGCTGTTTTTT.

The gene calls are TRBV6-1 and TRBJ1-2; D not certain. CDR3 length: 13 residues. The germline V gene has CDR1 MNHNS and CDR2 SASEGT. Between the trimmed V and J ends, which lost 1 base and 8 bases, there was a span of 11 bases. The CDR3 DNA sequence: TGTGCCAGCAGTGAAGTTGGGTATGGCGGCTACACCTTC. Its translation: CASSEVGYGGYTF.

V gene TRBV5-6 combines with J gene TRBJ2-1; TRBD2 aligns across 11 bases. The CDR3 has 16 amino acids. Germline V gene lookup returns CDR1 SGHDT and CDR2 YYEEEE. V gave up 4 bases and J gave up 9 bases; unmatched junction bases: 12. CDR3: CASSGILAGVGGEQFF. The CDR3 nucleotides read TGTGCCAGCAGCGGTATACTAGCGGGAGTAGGCGGTGAGCAGTTCTTC.

The chain carries TRBV5-1 and TRBJ1-1, with 9 bases that match TRBD1. The CDR3 extends over 14 amino acids. The V gene's germline CDR1 is SGHRS and CDR2 YFSETQ. J gave up 4 bases and V 4 bases, and 5 bases lay outside the gene matches. The CDR3 DNA is TGCGCCAGCAGCCCCGACAGGGGGAGCACTGAAGCTTTCTTT. This gives the protein CASSPDRGSTEAFF. The whole variable domain, filled in from reference TRBV5-1 and TRBJ1-1, reads KAGVTQTPRYLIKTRGQQVTLSCSPISGHRSVSWYQQTPGQGLQFLFEYFSETQRNKGNFPGRFSGRQFSNSRSEMNVSTLELGDSALYLCASSPDRGSTEAFFGQGTRLTVV.

This rearrangement joins TRBV14 to TRBJ2-6; unclear D gene. The germline gives CDR1 SGHDN, CDR2 FVKESK. The ends were cut back, 1 base at V and 2 bases at J, with 0 bases in the middle. This CDR3 region has 13 residues. The CDR3 loop is CASSQAGANVLTF. The CDR3 DNA reads as TGTGCCAGCAGCCAAGCTGGGGCCAACGTCCTGACTTTC.

With respect to this clone: The junction differs from germline at one of its ends, possibly a read error. The CDR3 DNA sequence: TGTGCCAGCAGCTTGGAGCGTCTAGCGGGAGTCCGTTTT. Translation gives CASSLERLAGVRF. The chain carries TRBV5-4 and TRBJ2-3; TRBD2 matches at 10 bases. Germline values: CDR1 SGHNT, CDR2 YYREEE (reference sequence). The CDR3 sequence is 13 residues long. The full variable domain, rest sourced from reference TRBV5-4 and TRBJ2-3, is ETGVTQSPTHLIKTRGQQVTLRCSSQSGHNTVSWYQQALGQGPQFIFQYYREEENGRGNFPPRFSGLQFPNYSSELNVNALELDDSALYLCASSLERLAGVRFGPGTRLTVL.

The rearrangement uses TRBV7-9 and TRBJ2-5; possible D gene TRBD2, 6 bases. This CDR3 has 15 amino acids. The germline gives CDR1 SEHNR, CDR2 FQNEAQ (reference sequence). V was clipped by 0 bases and J by 9 bases, with 17 bases between them. Here the CDR3 DNA reads TGTGCCAGCAGCTTAGCTCGTGGGCTGACGGGGGCCCAGTACTTC. Translated, it gives CASSLARGLTGAQYF.

This clone was counted a single time. This sequence joins TRBV28 and TRBJ2-5; the match to TRBD1 covers 7 bases. The J call may be wrong; the DNA end is better matched by TRBJ2-7. Germline V gene lookup returns CDR1 MDHEN and CDR2 SYDVKM. This CDR3 has 15 residues. Written as DNA, the CDR3 is TGTGCCAGCAGTTCGACAGGGTACAGATCCTACGAGCAGTACTTC. As protein: CASSSTGYRSYEQYF.

This clone is a singleton in its sample. V gene TRBV13 combines with J gene TRBJ1-1; TRBD1 matches at 10 bases. The ends lost 5 bases at V and 4 bases at J; junction bases unmatched: 7. The V gene's germline CDR1 is PRHDT and CDR2 FYEKMQ (reference sequence). CDR3 size: 15 residues. CDR3 sequence reads: CASSRRTGGVTEAFF. CDR3 nucleotide sequence: TGTGCCAGCAGCCGCCGGACAGGGGGGGTCACTGAAGCTTTCTTT.

CDR3 sequence reads: CASSLRWGDTQYF. Here the CDR3 DNA reads TGTGCCAGCAGCTTAAGGTGGGGTGATACGCAGTATTTT. The V call is TRBV11-3, the J call TRBJ2-3, with D hard to call. CDR1 is SGHNT and CDR2 is YENEEA in the germline V gene. CDR3 length: 13 amino acids. Between the trimmed V and J ends, which lost 2 bases and 6 bases, there was a span of 9 bases.

A single count supports this clone. The chain is built from TRBV6-6 and TRBJ2-7; tentatively, D is TRBD2 (6 bases). V gave up 7 bases and J gave up 7 bases, with 14 bases separating them. The CDR3 contains 12 residues. CDR1 and CDR2 (germline): MNHNY, SVGAGI (reference sequence). The CDR3 is CASKEGGREQYF. Written as DNA, the CDR3 is TGTGCCAGCAAGGAGGGCGGGCGGGAGCAGTACTTC.

With regard to this clone: Different DNA sequences within this sample yield the same CDR3. The CDR3, as DNA: TGTGCCAGCAGCGTGAGCACAGGGTTCGGAAACACCATATATTTT. Protein sequence: CASSVSTGFGNTIYF. The chain employs TRBV2 and TRBJ1-3; maybe TRBD1 (6 bases). V was cut by 6 bases and J by 4 bases, with 16 bases left in between. The CDR3 totals 15 residues. Germline assignment: CDR1 SNHLY and CDR2 FYNNEI. The whole variable domain, remainder taken from reference TRBV2 and TRBJ1-3, is EPEVTQTPSHQVTQMGQEVILRCVPISNHLYFYWYRQILGQKVEFLVSFYNNEISEKSEIFDDQFSVERPDGSNFTLKIRSTKLEDSAMYFCASSVSTGFGNTIYFGEGSWLTVV.

J is TRBJ2-1 and V is TRBV4-2; tentatively, D is TRBD2 (6 bases). There are 14 residues in the CDR3. The germline V gene encodes CDR1 LGHNA and CDR2 YNFKEQ. Deletions cut 1 base from V and 9 bases from J, with 13 bases between. In DNA, the CDR3 is TGTGCCAGCAGCCAAGGACTAGTTGAGGGTGAGCAGTTCTTC. It codes for CASSQGLVEGEQFF.

The chain recombines TRBV10-3 with TRBJ2-1; D gene ambiguous. The CDR3 runs to 18 residues. Trimming cost V 2 bases and J 0 bases, with 17 bases left between them. Germline CDR1 and CDR2: ENHRY and SYGVKD. The CDR3 here is CAISEPQSRPSSYNEQFF. For the CDR3, the DNA is TGTGCCATCAGTGAGCCCCAAAGTCGCCCCAGCTCCTACAATGAGCAGTTCTTC.